These 10 T cell receptor beta chains came from one sample sequenced in a study of long-term antiretroviral therapy in people with HIV. Version v3.0 of the immunoSEQ assay was performed at survey level. The assay was immunoSEQ multiplex PCR, and TCRdb's table has in-frame clones only and misses some. The data contain 20,000 to 30,000 clones, under 90% of them singletons. The sample consisted of unsorted PBMCs, taken at the start of antiretroviral therapy, before treatment. These receptors were obtained from a woman aged 18 to 35 with HIV.

V is TRBV29-1 and J is TRBJ2-7; D unclear. Germline V CDR1 and CDR2: SQVTM, ANQGSEA. The length of the CDR3 is 12 residues. V was trimmed by 3 bases and J by 5 bases, leaving 11 bases between them. CDR3 nucleotides: TGCAGCGTTGAGGCCGAAGAGCACGAGCAGTACTTC. Residues: CSVEAEEHEQYF.

The chain has TRBV7-8 and TRBJ1-1; no definite D call. Per the germline V gene, CDR1 is SGHVS and CDR2 is FQNEAQ. The CDR3 sequence is 15 residues long. The V end lost 2 bases, the J end lost 1 base, and 11 bases lay between the germline ends. CDR3 sequence: CASSLSVLTNTEAFF. The CDR3 DNA sequence: TGTGCCAGCAGCTTAAGTGTACTGACGAACACTGAAGCTTTCTTT.

This chain links TRBV7-8 with TRBJ2-1; D gene unclear. The germline V gene encodes CDR1 SGHVS and CDR2 FQNEAQ. The CDR3 runs to 13 residues. Trimming removed 1 base from V and 6 bases from J, with 7 bases in between. CDR3 loop: CASSLGLVNEQFF. The CDR3 nucleotides read TGTGCCAGCAGCTTAGGTCTCGTCAATGAGCAGTTCTTC.

The V gene is TRBV5-4, the J gene TRBJ1-4; D perhaps matches TRBD1 (5 bases). V gave up 4 bases and J gave up 7 bases, with 17 bases separating them. Germline V gene sequence: CDR1 SGHNT, CDR2 YYREEE (reference sequence). The CDR3 runs 15 residues. CDR3 nucleotides: TGTGCCAGCAGCGCCGGAGGAGGGGAGGGTGAAAAACTGTTTTTT. Encoded protein: CASSAGGGEGEKLFF.

The chain employs TRBV5-4 and TRBJ2-1; TRBD1 might be the D (5 bases). Germline CDR1 reads SGHNT; CDR2 reads YYREEE (reference sequence). The CDR3 consists of 14 residues. The V end lost 0 bases, the J end lost 9 bases, and 13 bases lay between the germline ends. The CDR3 reads CASSLVSQGSEQFF. In nucleotides, the CDR3 is TGTGCCAGCAGCTTGGTATCCCAGGGATCTGAGCAGTTCTTC.

This chain joins TRBV10-3 and TRBJ1-4, with 7 bases that match TRBD1. Germline V CDR1 and CDR2: ENHRY, SYGVKD. This CDR3 is 13 amino acids long. V lost 11 bases to trimming and J lost 5 bases; unmatched junction nucleotides: 8. The CDR3 DNA follows: TGTGCCTCAAATGGGGGACAGAATGAAAAACTGTTTTTT. Amino acids: CASNGGQNEKLFF.

The chain employs TRBV14 and TRBJ1-5; D uncertain. Trimming removed 4 bases at V and 0 bases at J, with 4 bases between. The length of the CDR3 is 13 residues. Germline CDR1 SGHDN, CDR2 FVKESK. The CDR3 spells CASSPDSNQPQHF. The CDR3 DNA reads as TGTGCCAGCAGCCCCGATAGCAATCAGCCCCAGCATTTT.

The rearrangement uses TRBV15 and TRBJ2-3; 7 bases fit TRBD1. This CDR3 region has 15 residues. The V segment lost 4 bases and the J segment 4 bases; nucleotides outside the gene matches: 8. Germline V gene data show CDR1 as LNHNV and CDR2 as YYDKDF (reference sequence). The CDR3 protein is CATSTVQGNADTQYF. CDR3 in DNA: TGTGCCACCAGCACAGTACAGGGGAATGCAGATACGCAGTATTTT.

A single count supports this clone. The gene calls are TRBV6-4 and TRBJ2-2; 11 bases map to TRBD1. The V gene's germline CDR1 is MRHNA and CDR2 SNTAGT. The V segment lost 2 bases and the J segment 4 bases; nucleotides outside the gene matches: 0. The CDR3 is made up of 15 amino acids. DNA of the CDR3: TGTGCCAGCAGTGACGGGACAGGGGGCACCGGGGAGCTGTTTTTT. Translating it yields CASSDGTGGTGELFF.

The chain couples TRBV28 to TRBJ1-6; 11 positions agree with TRBD1. V gave up 6 bases and J gave up 9 bases; unmatched junction bases: 4. This CDR3 spans 14 amino acids. Germline-derived CDR1 and CDR2 are MDHEN and SYDVKM. CDR3 in DNA: TGTGCCAGCAGGCCGGGACAGGGGGGTTCACCCCTCCACTTT. It is translated as CASRPGQGGSPLHF.